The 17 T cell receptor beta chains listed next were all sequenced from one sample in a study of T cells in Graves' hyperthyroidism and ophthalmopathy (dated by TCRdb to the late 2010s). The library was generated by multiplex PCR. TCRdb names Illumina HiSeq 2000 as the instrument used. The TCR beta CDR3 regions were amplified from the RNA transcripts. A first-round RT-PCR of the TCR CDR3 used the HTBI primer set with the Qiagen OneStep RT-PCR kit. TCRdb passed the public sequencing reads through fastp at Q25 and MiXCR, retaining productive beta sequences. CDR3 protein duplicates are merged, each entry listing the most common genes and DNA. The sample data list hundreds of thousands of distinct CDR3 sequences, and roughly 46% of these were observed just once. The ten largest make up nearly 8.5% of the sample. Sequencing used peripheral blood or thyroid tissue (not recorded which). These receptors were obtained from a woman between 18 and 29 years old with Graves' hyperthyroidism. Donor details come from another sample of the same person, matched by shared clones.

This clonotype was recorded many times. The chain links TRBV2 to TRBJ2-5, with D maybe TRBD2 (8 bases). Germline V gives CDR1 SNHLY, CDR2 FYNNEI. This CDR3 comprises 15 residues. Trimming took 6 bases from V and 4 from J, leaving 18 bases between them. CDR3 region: CASSTGQAGGETQYF. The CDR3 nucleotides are TGTGCCAGCAGCACCGGACAGGCGGGGGGAGAGACCCAGTACTTC.

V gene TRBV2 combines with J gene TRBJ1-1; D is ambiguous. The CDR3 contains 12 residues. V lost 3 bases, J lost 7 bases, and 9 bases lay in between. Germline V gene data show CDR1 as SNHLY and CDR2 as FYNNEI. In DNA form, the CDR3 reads TGTGCCAGCAGTGACTTAGCGGATGAAGCTTTCTTT. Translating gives CASSDLADEAFF.

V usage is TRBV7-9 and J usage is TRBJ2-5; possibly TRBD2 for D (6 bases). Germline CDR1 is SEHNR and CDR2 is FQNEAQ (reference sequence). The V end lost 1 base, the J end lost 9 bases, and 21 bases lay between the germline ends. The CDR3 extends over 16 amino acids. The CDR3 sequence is CASSLGAGRINQPQYF. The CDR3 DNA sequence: TGTGCCAGCAGCTTAGGGGCGGGACGGATCAATCAGCCCCAGTACTTC.

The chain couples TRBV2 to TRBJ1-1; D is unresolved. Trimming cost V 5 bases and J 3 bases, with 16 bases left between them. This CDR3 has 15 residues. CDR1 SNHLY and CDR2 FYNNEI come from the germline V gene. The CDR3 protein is CASSPHWRVDTEAFF. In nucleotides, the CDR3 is TGTGCCAGCAGTCCTCATTGGAGGGTCGACACTGAAGCTTTCTTT.

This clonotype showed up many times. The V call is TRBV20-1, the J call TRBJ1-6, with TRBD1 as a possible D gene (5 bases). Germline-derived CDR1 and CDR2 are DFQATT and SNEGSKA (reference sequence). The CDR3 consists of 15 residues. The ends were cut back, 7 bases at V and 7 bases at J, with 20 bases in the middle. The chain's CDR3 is CSGPVGERANSPLHF. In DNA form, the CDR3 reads TGCAGTGGGCCTGTGGGGGAACGGGCAAATTCACCCCTCCACTTT.

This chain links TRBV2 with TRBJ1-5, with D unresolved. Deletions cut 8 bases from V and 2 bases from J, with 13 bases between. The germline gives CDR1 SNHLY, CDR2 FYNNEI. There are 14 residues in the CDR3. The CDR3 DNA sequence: TGTGCCAGCTCACCTGGATCGGGCAATCAGCCCCAGCATTTT. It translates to CASSPGSGNQPQHF.

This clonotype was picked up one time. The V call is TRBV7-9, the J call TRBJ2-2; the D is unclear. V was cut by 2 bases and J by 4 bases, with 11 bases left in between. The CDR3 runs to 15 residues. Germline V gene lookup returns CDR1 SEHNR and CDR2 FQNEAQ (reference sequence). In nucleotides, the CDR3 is TGTGCCAGCAGCTTAATTTGGGGAAGCACCGGGGAGCTGTTTTTT. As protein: CASSLIWGSTGELFF.

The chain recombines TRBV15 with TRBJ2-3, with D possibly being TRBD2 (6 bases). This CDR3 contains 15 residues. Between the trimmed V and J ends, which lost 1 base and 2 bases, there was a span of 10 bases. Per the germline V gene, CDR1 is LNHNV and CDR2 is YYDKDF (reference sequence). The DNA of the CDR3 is TGTGCCACCAGCAGAGGGGGGGTATTCACAGATACGCAGTATTTT. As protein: CATSRGGVFTDTQYF.

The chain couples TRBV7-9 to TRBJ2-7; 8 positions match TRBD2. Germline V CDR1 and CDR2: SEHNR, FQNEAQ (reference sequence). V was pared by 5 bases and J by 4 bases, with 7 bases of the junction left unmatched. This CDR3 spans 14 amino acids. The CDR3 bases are TGTGCCAGCAGCCAAGGTAGCGGGACTTACGAGCAGTACTTC. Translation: CASSQGSGTYEQYF.

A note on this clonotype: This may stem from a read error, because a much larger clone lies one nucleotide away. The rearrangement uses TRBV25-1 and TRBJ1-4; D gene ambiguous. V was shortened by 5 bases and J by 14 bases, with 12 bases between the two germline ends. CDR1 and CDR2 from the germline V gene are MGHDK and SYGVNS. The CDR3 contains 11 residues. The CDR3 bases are TGTGCCAGCAGTTTAGCGTTGGATCTGTTTTTT. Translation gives CASSLALDLFF. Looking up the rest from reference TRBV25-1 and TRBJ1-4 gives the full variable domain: EADIYQTPRYLVIGTGKKITLECSQTMGHDKMYWYQQDPGMELHLIHYSYGVNSTEKGDLSSESTVSRIRTEHFPLTLESARPSHTSQYLCASSLALDLFFGSGTQLSVL.

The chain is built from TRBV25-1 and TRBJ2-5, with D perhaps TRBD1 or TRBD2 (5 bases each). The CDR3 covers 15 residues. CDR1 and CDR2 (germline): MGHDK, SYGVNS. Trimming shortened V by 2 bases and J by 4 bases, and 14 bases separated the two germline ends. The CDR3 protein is CASSEHRTGPETQYF. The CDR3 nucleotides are TGTGCCAGCAGTGAACACAGGACGGGACCAGAGACCCAGTACTTC.

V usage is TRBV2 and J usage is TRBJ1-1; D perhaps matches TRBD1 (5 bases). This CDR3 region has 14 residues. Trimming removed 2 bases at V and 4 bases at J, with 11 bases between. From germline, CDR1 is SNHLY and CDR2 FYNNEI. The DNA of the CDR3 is TGTGCCAGCAGTGAACGGGGGGGGAGCACTGAAGCTTTCTTT. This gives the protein CASSERGGSTEAFF.

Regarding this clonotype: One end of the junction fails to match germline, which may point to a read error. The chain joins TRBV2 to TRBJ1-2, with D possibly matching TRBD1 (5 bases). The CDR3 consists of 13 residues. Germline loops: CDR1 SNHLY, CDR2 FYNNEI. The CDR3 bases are TGTGCCAGCAGTGAAGTGACTAGCGGGACGCTCGACTTC. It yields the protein CASSEVTSGTLDF.

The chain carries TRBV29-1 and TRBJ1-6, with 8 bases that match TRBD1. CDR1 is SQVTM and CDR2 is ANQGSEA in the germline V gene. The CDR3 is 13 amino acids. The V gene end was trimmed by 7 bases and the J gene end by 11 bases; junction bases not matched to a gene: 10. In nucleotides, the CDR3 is TGCAGCGCTAGACAGGGGAGCGGCCCACCCCTCCACTTT. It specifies CSARQGSGPPLHF.

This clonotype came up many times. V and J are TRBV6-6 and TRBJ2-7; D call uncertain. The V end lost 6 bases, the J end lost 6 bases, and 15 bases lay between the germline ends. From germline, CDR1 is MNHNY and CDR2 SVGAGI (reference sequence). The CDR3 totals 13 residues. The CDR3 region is CASSHGRPSEQYF. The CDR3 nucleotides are TGTGCCAGCAGCCACGGACGACCTAGCGAGCAGTACTTC.

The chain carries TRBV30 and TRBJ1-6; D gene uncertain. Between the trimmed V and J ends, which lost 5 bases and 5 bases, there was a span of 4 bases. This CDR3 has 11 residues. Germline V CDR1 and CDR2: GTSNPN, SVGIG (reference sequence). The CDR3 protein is CAWSDNSPLHF. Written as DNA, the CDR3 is TGTGCCTGGTCAGATAATTCACCCCTCCACTTT. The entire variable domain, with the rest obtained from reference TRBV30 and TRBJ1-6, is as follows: SQTIHQWPATLVQPVGSPLSLECTVEGTSNPNLYWYRQAAGRGLQLLFYSVGIGQISSEVPQNLSASRPQDRQFILSSKKLLLSDSGFYLCAWSDNSPLHFGNGTRLTVT.

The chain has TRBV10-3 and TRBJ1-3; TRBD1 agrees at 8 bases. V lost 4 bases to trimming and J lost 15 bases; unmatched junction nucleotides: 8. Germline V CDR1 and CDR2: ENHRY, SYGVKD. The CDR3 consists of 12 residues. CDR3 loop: CAISAGGSSKYF. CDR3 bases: TGTGCCATCAGTGCAGGGGGCTCCTCCAAATATTTT.